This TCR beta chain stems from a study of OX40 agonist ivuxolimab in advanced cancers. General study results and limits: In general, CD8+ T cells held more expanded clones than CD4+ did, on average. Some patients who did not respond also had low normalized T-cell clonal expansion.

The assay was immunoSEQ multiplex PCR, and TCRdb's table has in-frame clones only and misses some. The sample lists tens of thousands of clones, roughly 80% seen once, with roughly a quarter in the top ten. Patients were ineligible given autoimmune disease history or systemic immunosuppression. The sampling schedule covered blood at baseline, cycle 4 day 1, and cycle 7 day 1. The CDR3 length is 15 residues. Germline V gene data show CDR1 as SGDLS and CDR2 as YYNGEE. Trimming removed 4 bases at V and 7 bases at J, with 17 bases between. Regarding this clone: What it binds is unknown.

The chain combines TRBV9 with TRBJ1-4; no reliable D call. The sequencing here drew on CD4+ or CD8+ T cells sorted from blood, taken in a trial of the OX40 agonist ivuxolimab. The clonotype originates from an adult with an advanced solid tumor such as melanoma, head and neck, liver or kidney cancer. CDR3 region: CASSYGSAAAEKLFF. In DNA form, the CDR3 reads TGTGCCAGCAGCTACGGGTCCGCGGCGGCTGAAAAACTGTTTTTT.